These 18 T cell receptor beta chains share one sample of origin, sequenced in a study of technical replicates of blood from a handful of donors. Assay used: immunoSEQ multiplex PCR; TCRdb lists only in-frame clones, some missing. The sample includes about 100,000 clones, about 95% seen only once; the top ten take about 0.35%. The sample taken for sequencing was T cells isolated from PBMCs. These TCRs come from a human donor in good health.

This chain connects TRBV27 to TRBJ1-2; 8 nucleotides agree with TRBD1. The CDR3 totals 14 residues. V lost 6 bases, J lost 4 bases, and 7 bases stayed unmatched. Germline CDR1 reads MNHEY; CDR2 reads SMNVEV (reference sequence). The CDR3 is CASSHGQGTYGYTF. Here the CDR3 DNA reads TGTGCCAGCAGCCATGGACAGGGTACCTATGGCTACACCTTC.

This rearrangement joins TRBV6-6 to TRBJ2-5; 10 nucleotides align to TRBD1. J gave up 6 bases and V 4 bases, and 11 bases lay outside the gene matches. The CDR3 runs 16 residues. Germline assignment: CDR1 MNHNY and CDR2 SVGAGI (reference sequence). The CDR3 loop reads CASSSVGQGRAKTQYF. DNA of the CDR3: TGTGCCAGCAGTTCTGTGGGACAGGGGAGGGCGAAGACCCAGTACTTC.

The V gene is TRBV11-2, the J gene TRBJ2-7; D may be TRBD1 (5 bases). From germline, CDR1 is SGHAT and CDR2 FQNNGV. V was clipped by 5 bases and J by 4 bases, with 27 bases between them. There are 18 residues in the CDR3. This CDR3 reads CASSPSLLMGQADYEQYF. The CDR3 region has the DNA TGTGCCAGCAGCCCGAGTCTTCTCATGGGGCAGGCTGATTACGAGCAGTACTTC.

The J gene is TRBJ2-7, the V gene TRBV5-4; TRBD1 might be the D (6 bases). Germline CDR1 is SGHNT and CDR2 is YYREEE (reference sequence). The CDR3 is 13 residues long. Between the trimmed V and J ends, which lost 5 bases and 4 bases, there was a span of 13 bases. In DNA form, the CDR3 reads TGTGCCAGCAGTCAATCCACAGGGTACGAGCAGTACTTC. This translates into CASSQSTGYEQYF.

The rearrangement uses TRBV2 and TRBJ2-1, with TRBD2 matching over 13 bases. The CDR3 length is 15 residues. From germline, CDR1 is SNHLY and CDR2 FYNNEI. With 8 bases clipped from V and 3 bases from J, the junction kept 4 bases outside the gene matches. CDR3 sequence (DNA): TGTGCCAGCTCAGGGACTAGCGGGAACTACAATGAGCAGTTCTTC. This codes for CASSGTSGNYNEQFF.

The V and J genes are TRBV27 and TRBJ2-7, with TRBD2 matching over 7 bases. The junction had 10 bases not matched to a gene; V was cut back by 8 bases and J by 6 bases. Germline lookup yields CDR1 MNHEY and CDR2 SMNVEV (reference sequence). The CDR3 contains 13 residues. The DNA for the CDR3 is TGTGCCAGCGCTGGGACTACTCGTGGCGAGCAGTACTTC. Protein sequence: CASAGTTRGEQYF.

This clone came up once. The CDR3 here is CASSPGFEGTEAFF. CDR3 coding DNA: TGTGCCAGCTCACCCGGGTTTGAGGGCACTGAAGCTTTCTTT. The rearrangement uses TRBV18 and TRBJ1-1, with D unclear. CDR3 length equals 14 residues. Trimming shortened V by 3 bases and J by 4 bases, and 12 bases separated the two germline ends. The V gene's germline CDR1 is KGHSH and CDR2 LQKENI.

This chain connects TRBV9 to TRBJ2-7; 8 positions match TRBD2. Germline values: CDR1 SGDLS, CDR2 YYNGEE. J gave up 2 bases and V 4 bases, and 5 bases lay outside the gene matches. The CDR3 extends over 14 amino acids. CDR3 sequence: CASSLSGSPYEQYF. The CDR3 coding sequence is TGTGCCAGCAGCCTAAGCGGGAGCCCCTACGAGCAGTACTTC.

The CDR3 DNA reads as TGTGCCAGCAGCGGCTACAGGGAGAGTGGAGACTACGAGCAGTACTTC. Its translation is CASSGYRESGDYEQYF. The rearrangement uses TRBV7-9 and TRBJ2-7; D may be TRBD1 (6 bases). Trimming took 5 bases from V and 3 from J, leaving 20 bases between them. CDR1 and CDR2 from the germline V gene are SEHNR and FQNEAQ (reference sequence). The CDR3 is 16 residues long.

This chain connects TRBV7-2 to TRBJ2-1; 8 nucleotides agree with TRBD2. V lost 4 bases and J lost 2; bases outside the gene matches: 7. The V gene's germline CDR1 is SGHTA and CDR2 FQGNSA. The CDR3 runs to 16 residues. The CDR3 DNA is TGTGCCAGCAGCTCGGTAGCGGGGCCAACCTACAATGAGCAGTTCTTC. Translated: CASSSVAGPTYNEQFF. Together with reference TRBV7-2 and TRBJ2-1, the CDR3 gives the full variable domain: GAGVSQSPSNKVTEKGKDVELRCDPISGHTALYWYRQSLGQGLEFLIYFQGNSAPDKSGLPSDRFSAERTGGSVSTLTIQRTQQEDSAVYLCASSSVAGPTYNEQFFGPGTRLTVL.

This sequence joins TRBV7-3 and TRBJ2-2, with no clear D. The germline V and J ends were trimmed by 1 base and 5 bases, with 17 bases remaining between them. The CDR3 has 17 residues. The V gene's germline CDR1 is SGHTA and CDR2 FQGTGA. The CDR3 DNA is TGTGCCAGCAGCTTAATCGCCTCTACCCCCTCGACCGGGGAGCTGTTTTTT. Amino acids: CASSLIASTPSTGELFF.

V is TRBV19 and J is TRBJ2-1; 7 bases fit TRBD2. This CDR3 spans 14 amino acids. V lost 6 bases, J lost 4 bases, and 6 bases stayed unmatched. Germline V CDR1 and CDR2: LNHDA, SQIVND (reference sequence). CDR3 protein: CASRVLSGYNEQFF. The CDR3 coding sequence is TGTGCCAGTAGAGTCCTTAGCGGGTACAATGAGCAGTTCTTC.

CDR3 in amino acids: CASGQGRGYTF. Here the CDR3 DNA reads TGTGCCAGCGGGCAGGGTCGGGGCTACACCTTC. V gene TRBV6-5 combines with J gene TRBJ1-2, with a possible D match to TRBD1 (5 bases). Germline-derived CDR1 and CDR2 are MNHEY and SVGAGI. The CDR3 is 11 residues long. Trimming left V 8 bases short and J 8 bases short, with 12 bases between.

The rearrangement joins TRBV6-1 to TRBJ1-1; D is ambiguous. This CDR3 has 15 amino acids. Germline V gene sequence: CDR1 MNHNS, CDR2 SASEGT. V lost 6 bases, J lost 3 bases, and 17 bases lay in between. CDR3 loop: CASSRSGDVYTEAFF. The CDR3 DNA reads TGTGCCAGCAGCCGAAGCGGGGATGTGTACACTGAAGCTTTCTTT.

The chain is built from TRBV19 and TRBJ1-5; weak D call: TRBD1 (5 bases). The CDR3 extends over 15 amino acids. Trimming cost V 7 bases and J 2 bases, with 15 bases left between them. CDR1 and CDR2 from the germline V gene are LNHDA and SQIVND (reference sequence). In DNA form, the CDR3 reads TGTGCCAGTAAACTCCAGGGTCCGGGCAATCAGCCCCAGCATTTT. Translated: CASKLQGPGNQPQHF. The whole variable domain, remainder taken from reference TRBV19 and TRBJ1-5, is DGGITQSPKYLFRKEGQNVTLSCEQNLNHDAMYWYRQDPGQGLRLIYYSQIVNDFQKGDIAEGYSVSREKKESFPLTVTSAQKNPTAFYLCASKLQGPGNQPQHFGDGTRLSIL.

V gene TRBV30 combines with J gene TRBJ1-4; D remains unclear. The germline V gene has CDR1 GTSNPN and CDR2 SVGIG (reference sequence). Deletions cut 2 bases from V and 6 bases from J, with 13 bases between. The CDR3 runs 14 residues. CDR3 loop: CAWSSSYGYEKLFF. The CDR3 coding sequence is TGTGCCTGGAGTTCCTCGTACGGGTATGAAAAACTGTTTTTT.

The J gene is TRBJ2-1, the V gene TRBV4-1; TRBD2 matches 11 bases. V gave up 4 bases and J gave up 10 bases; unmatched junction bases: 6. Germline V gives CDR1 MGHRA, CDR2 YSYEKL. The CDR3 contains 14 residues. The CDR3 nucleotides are TGCGCCAGCAGCCTACTAGCGGGAGAGATCGAGCAGTTCTTC. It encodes CASSLLAGEIEQFF.

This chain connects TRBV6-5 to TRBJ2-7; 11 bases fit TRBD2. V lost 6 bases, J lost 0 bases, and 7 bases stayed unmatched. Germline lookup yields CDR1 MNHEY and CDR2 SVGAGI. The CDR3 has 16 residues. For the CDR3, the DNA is TGTGCCAGCAGGTACGGGACTAGCGGCAGCTCCTACGAGCAGTACTTC. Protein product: CASRYGTSGSSYEQYF.